This record concerns one T cell receptor beta chain sequence. What it binds is not known. Within the sample, other DNA sequences also encode this same CDR3. The data belong to a study of shared clonotypes between healthy human individuals. Study results and caveats: A handful of donors showed sharing of 4.5% to 6% of naive CD4 clonotypes. Generation probabilities were higher for clonotypes shared across all four sorted-subset donors than for unshared ones.

The method was immunoSEQ multiplex PCR; TCRdb's version includes in-frame clones alone and lacks a portion of them. In the table there are about 2.4 million clones, around nine tenths of which are singletons. Germline-derived CDR1 and CDR2 are ENHRY and SYGVKD. The CDR3 is 13 amino acids. Trimming pared 6 bases from V and 1 base from J, leaving 9 bases between. The receptor comes from a man between 18 and 29 years old in good health. The chain recombines TRBV10-3 with TRBJ2-5; D gene ambiguous. Material: naive CD4+ T cells sorted from blood. As to subset: CD45RA+ positively selected. The CDR3 coding sequence is TGTGCCATCAGCTCAGGAACCCAAGAGACCCAGTACTTC. Translation: CAISSGTQETQYF.